The rows below give T cell receptor beta chains drawn from one sample of a study of cytotoxic CD8 clonotypes in ibrutinib-treated CLL. Clones were read by immunoSEQ multiplex PCR, and TCRdb kept only the in-frame ones, dropping some. The table records 120,000 to 150,000 clones, approximately 89% of them present only once. Sample: PBMCs, taken after 12 months of ibrutinib treatment. The receptor source for this set is a human donor with chronic lymphocytic leukemia. Each CDR3 is given with its conserved first and last residue. The D gene is left open where the match is weak. Only some rows state a clone size, as once, few, many or a class for expanded clones.

clone_size d_call j_call v_call cdr3_aa
- - TRBJ1-2 TRBV7-8 CASSLYGLRMGGYTF
- - TRBJ2-1 TRBV7-9 CASSSHPDVGGGWFF
once - TRBJ1-2 TRBV28 CASRRTRDGYTF
- - TRBJ1-5 TRBV11-2 CASSLDRGQPQHF
- - TRBJ2-3 TRBV4-2 CASRNRDGRTDTQYF
- - TRBJ1-4 TRBV27 CASSWGGRPNEKLFF
- - TRBJ1-5 TRBV2 CASSDRGGNQPQHF
- TRBD1 TRBJ2-7 TRBV10-1 CASSGQDSSYEQYF
once - TRBJ2-2 TRBV9 CASSVKSRGELFF
- - TRBJ2-3 TRBV18 CASSPPTVTDTQYF
- - TRBJ2-1 TRBV7-9 CASSTIPSYNEQFF
- - TRBJ1-5 TRBV6-6 CASRESNQPQHF